The rows below give T cell receptor beta chains drawn from one sample of a study of cytomegalovirus exposure and HLA in healthy donors. Some clones are missing from TCRdb's copy, which holds only in-frame ones; the method was immunoSEQ multiplex PCR. The sample lists 85,000 to 130,000 clones; about 68% were seen once. Sequencing input: PBMCs. These receptors came from a male donor in good health and CMV-seropositive. Both conserved end residues are part of each CDR3. A D gene is named only where the DNA matches it firmly. Only some rows state a clone size, as once, few, many or a class for expanded clones.

J gene | D gene | V gene | clone size | CDR3 protein | CDR3 DNA
TRBJ1-3 | - | TRBV5-5 | - | CASSLEGPASGNTIYF | TGTGCCAGCAGCTTGGAGGGGCCCGCTTCTGGAAACACCATATATTTT
TRBJ2-6 | - | TRBV9 | - | CASSVSGANVLTF | TGTGCCAGCAGCGTTTCAGGGGCCAACGTCCTGACTTTC
TRBJ2-1 | - | TRBV29-1 | - | CSVEDASNEQFF | TGCAGCGTTGAAGACGCCAGCAATGAGCAGTTCTTC
TRBJ1-3 | - | TRBV5-1 | few | CASSTSTLSSGNTIYF | TGCGCCAGCAGCACCTCCACTCTAAGCTCTGGAAACACCATATATTTT
TRBJ1-1 | - | TRBV11-2 | - | CASSARRFAEVEAFF | TGTGCCAGCAGCGCTAGGCGTTTCGCGGAAGTTGAAGCTTTCTTT
TRBJ2-7 | TRBD1 | TRBV7-2 | - | CASSSSGQDEQYF | TGTGCCAGCAGCTCGTCCGGACAGGACGAGCAGTACTTC
TRBJ2-7 | TRBD2 | TRBV30 | few | CACPLAGASRSEQYF | TGTGCCTGTCCGCTAGCGGGGGCCAGCCGGTCCGAGCAGTACTTC
TRBJ1-1 | - | TRBV6-1 | - | CASSDGGGTNTEAFF | TGTGCCAGCAGCGACGGGGGGGGCACGAACACTGAAGCTTTCTTT
TRBJ2-1 | - | TRBV11-2 | - | CASSPQFGPYNEQFF | TGTGCCAGCAGCCCCCAGTTTGGCCCTTACAATGAGCAGTTCTTC
TRBJ2-3 | TRBD2 | TRBV5-1 | - | CASSWTGTSGGAGTDTQYF | TGCGCCAGCAGCTGGACCGGGACTAGCGGGGGGGCGGGGACAGATACGCAGTATTTT
TRBJ2-5 | TRBD2 | TRBV27 | - | CASSLTGVAGETQYF | TGTGCCAGCAGTTTAACGGGGGTAGCGGGGGAGACCCAGTACTTC
TRBJ2-7 | TRBD1 | TRBV11-2 | - | CASSNHAWQGAYYEQYF | TGTGCCAGCAGCAACCATGCATGGCAGGGGGCTTACTACGAGCAGTACTTC
TRBJ1-2 | - | TRBV9 | - | CASSPRDTFLGGGYTF | TGTGCCAGCAGCCCCCGAGACACATTTTTAGGGGGTGGCTACACCTTC
TRBJ1-1 | - | TRBV19 | - | CASSMLADRSMNTEAFF | TGTGCCAGTAGTATGCTCGCCGACAGATCGATGAACACTGAAGCTTTCTTT
TRBJ2-5 | TRBD1 | TRBV7-9 | - | CASSLAPGGYQETQYF | TGTGCCAGCAGCTTAGCCCCAGGGGGCTACCAAGAGACCCAGTACTTC
TRBJ2-1 | - | TRBV7-9 | - | CASRQSGIPNNEQFF | TGTGCCAGCAGACAAAGTGGCATCCCAAACAATGAGCAGTTCTTC
TRBJ2-7 | TRBD2 | TRBV7-9 | - | CASSDRERDYEQYF | TGTGCCAGCAGTGACCGGGAGCGGGACTACGAGCAGTACTTC
TRBJ2-5 | - | TRBV18 | - | CASASGSQETQYF | TGTGCCAGCGCTTCCGGGAGCCAAGAGACCCAGTACTTC
TRBJ2-7 | - | TRBV2 | once | CASSGDTDYEQYF | TGTGCCAGCAGTGGGGACACCGACTACGAGCAGTACTTC
TRBJ1-3 | TRBD1 | TRBV7-2 | - | CASSPGTVSGNTIYF | TGTGCCAGCAGCCCCGGGACAGTCTCTGGAAACACCATATATTTT
TRBJ1-1 | TRBD1 | TRBV7-9 | - | CASSPRKDRGQGAFF | TGTGCCAGCAGCCCGCGAAAGGACAGGGGGCAGGGAGCTTTCTTT
TRBJ1-3 | - | TRBV2 | - | CASSDMRFSGNTIYF | TGTGCCAGCAGTGATATGAGGTTCTCTGGAAACACCATATATTTT
TRBJ2-7 | - | TRBV28 | few | CASSSSYEQYF | TGTGCCAGCAGCTCCTCCTACGAGCAGTACTTC
TRBJ1-6 | - | TRBV5-1 | - | CASSLGQRNSPLHF | TGCGCCAGCAGCTTGGGACAGAGAAATTCACCCCTCCACTTT
TRBJ2-1 | - | TRBV19 | once | CASTVQGTYNEQFF | TGTGCCAGTACGGTGCAGGGGACCTACAATGAGCAGTTCTTC
TRBJ2-3 | - | TRBV18 | - | CASSPIGPDTQYF | TGTGCCAGCTCACCAATCGGTCCGGATACGCAGTATTTT
TRBJ2-5 | TRBD2 | TRBV5-1 | - | CASSLALAEETQYF | TGCGCCAGCAGCTTGGCACTAGCGGAAGAGACCCAGTACTTC